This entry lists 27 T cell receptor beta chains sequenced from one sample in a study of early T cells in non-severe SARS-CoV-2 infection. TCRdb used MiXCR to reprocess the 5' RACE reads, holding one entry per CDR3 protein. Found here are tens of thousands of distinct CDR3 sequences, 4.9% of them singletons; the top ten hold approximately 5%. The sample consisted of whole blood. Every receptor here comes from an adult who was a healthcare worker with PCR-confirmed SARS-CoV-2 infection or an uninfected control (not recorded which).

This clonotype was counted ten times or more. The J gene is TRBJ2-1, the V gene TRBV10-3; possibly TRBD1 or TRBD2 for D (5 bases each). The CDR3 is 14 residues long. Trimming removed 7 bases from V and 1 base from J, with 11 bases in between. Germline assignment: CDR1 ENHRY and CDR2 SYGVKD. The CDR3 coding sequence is TGTGCCATCATGGGGACGGATTCCTACAATGAGCAGTTCTTC. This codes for CAIMGTDSYNEQFF.

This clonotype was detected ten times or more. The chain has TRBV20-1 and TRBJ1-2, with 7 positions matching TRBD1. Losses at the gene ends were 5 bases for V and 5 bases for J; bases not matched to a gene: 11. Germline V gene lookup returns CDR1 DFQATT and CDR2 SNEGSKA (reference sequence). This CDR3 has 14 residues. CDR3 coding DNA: TGCAGTGCTGGAGGCCGGGACAGTCAATATGGCTACACCTTC. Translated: CSAGGRDSQYGYTF.

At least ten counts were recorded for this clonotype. CDR3 DNA sequence: TGTGCCAGCAGCCCGCTAGCGGAACCCTACGAGCAGTACTTC. Protein sequence: CASSPLAEPYEQYF. V gene TRBV7-8 combines with J gene TRBJ2-7, with 7 bases lining up with TRBD2. CDR1 and CDR2 (germline): SGHVS, FQNEAQ. The CDR3 runs to 14 residues. Unmatched junction bases numbered 6, after V lost 5 bases and J lost 2 bases.

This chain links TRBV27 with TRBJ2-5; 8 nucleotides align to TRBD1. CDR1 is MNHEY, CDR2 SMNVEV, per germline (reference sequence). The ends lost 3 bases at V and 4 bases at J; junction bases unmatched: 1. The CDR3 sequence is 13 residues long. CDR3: CASSFGQGETQYF. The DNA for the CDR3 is TGTGCCAGCAGTTTCGGACAGGGAGAGACCCAGTACTTC.

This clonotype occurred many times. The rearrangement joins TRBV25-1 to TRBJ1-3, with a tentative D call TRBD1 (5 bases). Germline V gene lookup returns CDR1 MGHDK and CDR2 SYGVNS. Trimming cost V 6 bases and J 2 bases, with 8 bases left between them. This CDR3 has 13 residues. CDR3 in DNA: TGTGCCAGCAGCCCCAGGGCTGGAAACACCATATATTTT. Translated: CASSPRAGNTIYF.

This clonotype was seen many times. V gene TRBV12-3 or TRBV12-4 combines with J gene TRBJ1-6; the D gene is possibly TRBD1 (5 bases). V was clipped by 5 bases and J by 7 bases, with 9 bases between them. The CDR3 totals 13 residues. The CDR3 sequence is CASSDSRNSPLHF. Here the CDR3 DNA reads TGTGCCAGCAGTGACAGTCGGAATTCACCCCTCCACTTT.

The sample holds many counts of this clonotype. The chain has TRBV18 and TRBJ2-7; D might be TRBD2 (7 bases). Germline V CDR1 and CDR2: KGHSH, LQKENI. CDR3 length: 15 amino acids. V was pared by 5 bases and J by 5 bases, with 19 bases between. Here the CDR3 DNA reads TGTGCCAGCTCAGAGTATGGGGGCGCGGGGGACGAGCAGTACTTC. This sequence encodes CASSEYGGAGDEQYF.

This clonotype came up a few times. CDR3 in DNA: TGCAGCGTTGAAGAAGGAGCCGGACTAGCGGGTGTCTACGAGCAGTACTTC. Its translation is CSVEEGAGLAGVYEQYF. The chain joins TRBV29-1 to TRBJ2-7, with 11 positions matching TRBD2. Germline V lookup: CDR1 SQVTM, CDR2 ANQGSEA. The CDR3 consists of 17 residues. Losses at the gene ends were 0 bases for V and 3 bases for J; bases not matched to a gene: 10.

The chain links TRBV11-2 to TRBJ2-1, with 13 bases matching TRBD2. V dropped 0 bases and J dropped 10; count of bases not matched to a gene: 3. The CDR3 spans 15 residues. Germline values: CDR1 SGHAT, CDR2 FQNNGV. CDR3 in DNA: TGTGCCAGCAGCTTAGATCGACTAGCGGGAGGAGAGCAGTTCTTC. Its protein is CASSLDRLAGGEQFF.

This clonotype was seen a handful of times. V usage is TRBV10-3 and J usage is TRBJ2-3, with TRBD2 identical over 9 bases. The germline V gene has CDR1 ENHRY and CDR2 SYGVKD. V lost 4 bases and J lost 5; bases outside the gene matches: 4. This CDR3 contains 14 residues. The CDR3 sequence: CAISGLAERDTQYF. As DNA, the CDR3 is TGTGCCATCAGTGGACTAGCGGAGCGAGATACGCAGTATTTT.

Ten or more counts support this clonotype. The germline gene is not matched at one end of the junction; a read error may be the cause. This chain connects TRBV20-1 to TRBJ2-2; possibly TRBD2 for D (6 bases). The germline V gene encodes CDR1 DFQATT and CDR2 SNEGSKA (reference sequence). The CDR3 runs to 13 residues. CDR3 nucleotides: TGCAGTCTGGGTGGAGGGTCCACCAGGGAGCTGTTTTTT. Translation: CSLGGGSTRELFF.

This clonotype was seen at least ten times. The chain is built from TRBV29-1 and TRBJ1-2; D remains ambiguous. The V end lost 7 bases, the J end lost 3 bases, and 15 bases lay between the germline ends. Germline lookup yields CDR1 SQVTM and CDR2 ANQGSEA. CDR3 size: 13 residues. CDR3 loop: CSASGSGDYGYTF. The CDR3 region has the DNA TGCAGCGCTTCGGGTAGTGGGGACTATGGCTACACCTTC.

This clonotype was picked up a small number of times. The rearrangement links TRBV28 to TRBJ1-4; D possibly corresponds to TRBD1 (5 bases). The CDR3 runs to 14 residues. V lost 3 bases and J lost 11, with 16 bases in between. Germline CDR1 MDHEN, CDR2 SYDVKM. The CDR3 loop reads CASSFSGRAPKLFF. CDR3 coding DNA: TGTGCCAGCAGTTTTTCGGGACGTGCACCGAAACTGTTTTTT.

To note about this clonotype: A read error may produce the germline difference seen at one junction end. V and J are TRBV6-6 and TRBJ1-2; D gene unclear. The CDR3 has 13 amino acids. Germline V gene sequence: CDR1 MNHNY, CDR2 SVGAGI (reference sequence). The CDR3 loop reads CVSSRSLNYGFTF. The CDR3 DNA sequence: TGTGTCAGCAGCCGATCCCTGAACTATGGCTTCACCTTC.

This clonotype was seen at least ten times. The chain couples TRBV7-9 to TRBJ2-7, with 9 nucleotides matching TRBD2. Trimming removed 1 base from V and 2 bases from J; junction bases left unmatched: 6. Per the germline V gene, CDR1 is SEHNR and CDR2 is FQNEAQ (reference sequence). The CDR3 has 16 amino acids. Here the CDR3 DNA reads TGTGCCAGCAGCTTAGATCTTAGCGGGGGAACCTACGAGCAGTACTTC. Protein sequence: CASSLDLSGGTYEQYF.

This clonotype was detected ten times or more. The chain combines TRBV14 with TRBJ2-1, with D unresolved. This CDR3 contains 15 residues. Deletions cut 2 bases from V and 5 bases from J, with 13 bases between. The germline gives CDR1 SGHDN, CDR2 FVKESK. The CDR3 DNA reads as TGTGCCAGCAGCCAAATCGGCTCACAGCACAATGAGCAGTTCTTC. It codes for CASSQIGSQHNEQFF.

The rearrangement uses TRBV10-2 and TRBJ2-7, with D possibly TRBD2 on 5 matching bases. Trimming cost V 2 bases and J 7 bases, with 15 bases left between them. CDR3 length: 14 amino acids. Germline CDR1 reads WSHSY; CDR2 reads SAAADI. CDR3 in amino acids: CASSEPGQTGEQYF. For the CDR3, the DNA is TGCGCCAGCAGTGAGCCCGGTCAGACGGGGGAGCAGTACTTC.

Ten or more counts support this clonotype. CDR3 amino acids: CASSHRLAGGMGTDTQYF. The CDR3 DNA follows: TGTGCCAGCAGCCATCGACTAGCGGGGGGGATGGGCACAGATACGCAGTATTTT. The chain links TRBV11-2 to TRBJ2-3; 14 bases map to TRBD2. Germline values: CDR1 SGHAT, CDR2 FQNNGV. V trimming: 5 bases; J trimming: 1 base; junction bases outside the gene matches: 8. The CDR3 runs to 18 residues.

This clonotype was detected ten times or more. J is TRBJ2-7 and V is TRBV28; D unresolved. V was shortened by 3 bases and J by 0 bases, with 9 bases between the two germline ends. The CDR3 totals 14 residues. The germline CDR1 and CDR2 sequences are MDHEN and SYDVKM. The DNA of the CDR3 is TGTGCCAGCAGTTTTGGCAGTAGCTCCTACGAGCAGTACTTC. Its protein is CASSFGSSSYEQYF.

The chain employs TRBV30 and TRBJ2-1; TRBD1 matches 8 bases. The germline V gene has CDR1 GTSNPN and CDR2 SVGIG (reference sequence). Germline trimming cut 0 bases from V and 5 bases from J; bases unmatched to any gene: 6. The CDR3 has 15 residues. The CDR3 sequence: CAWSVRGQVNNEQFF. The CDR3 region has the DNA TGTGCCTGGAGTGTACGGGGACAGGTTAACAATGAGCAGTTCTTC.

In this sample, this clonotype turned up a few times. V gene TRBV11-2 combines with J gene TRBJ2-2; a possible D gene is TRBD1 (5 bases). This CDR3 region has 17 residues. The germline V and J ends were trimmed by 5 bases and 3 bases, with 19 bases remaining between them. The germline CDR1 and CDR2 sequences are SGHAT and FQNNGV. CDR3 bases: TGTGCCAGCAGCCTCTCAGGGAAAGCTATAGACACCGGGGAGCTGTTTTTT. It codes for CASSLSGKAIDTGELFF.

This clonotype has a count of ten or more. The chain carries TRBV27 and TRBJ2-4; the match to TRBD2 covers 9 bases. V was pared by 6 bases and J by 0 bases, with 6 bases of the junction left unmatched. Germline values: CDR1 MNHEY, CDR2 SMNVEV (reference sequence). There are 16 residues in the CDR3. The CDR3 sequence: CASSKTSGLAKNIQYF. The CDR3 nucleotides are TGTGCCAGCAGCAAGACTAGCGGACTAGCCAAAAACATTCAGTACTTC.

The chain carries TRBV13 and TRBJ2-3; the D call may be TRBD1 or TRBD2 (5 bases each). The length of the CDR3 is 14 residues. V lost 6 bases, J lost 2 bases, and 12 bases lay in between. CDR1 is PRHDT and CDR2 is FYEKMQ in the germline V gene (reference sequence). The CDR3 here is CASSRGTATDTQYF. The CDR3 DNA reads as TGTGCCAGCAGTCGAGGGACGGCCACAGATACGCAGTATTTT.

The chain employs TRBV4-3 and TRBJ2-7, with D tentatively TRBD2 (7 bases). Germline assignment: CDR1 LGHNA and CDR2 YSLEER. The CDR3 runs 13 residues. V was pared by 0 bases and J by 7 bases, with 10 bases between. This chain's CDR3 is CASSQEGGAEQYF. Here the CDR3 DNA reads TGCGCCAGCAGCCAAGAGGGGGGGGCTGAGCAGTACTTC.

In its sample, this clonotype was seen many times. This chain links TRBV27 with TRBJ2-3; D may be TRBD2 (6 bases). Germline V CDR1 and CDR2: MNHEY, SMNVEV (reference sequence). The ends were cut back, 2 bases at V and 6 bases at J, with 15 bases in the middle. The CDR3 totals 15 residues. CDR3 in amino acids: CASSLNGGIVDTQYF. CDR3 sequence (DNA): TGTGCCAGCAGTTTAAACGGGGGTATCGTGGATACGCAGTATTTT.

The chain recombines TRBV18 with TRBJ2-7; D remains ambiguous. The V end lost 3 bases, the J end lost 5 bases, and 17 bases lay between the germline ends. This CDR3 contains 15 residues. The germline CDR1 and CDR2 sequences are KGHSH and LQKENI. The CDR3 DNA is TGTGCCAGCTCACCTACGAGAGGAAGTCGGGACGAGCAGTACTTC. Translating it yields CASSPTRGSRDEQYF.

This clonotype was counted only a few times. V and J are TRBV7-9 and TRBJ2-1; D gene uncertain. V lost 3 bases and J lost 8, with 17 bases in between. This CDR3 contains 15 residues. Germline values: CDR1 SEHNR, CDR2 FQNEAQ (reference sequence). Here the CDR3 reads CASSLASRRVDEQFF. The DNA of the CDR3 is TGTGCCAGCAGCTTGGCGTCTCGCCGGGTGGATGAGCAGTTCTTC.